One and the same sample provided the 20 T cell receptor beta chains below, sequenced in a study of T cells in Graves' hyperthyroidism and ophthalmopathy. Researchers amplified the TCR beta CDR3 regions from RNA transcripts. During a first-round RT-PCR of the TCR CDR3, the HTBI primer set was used. In TCRdb, the multiplex PCR reads were re-called with MiXCR into one record per CDR3 protein. The sample has under 200,000 distinct CDR3 sequences; 9.4% are singletons. Specimen: blood. These receptors originate from a woman aged 18-30 years with Graves' hyperthyroidism that later progressed to Graves' ophthalmopathy.

This clonotype was detected ten times or more. The rearrangement links TRBV6-2 or TRBV6-3 to TRBJ1-5, with D perhaps TRBD1 (5 bases). There are 14 residues in the CDR3. V was pared by 1 base and J by 5 bases, with 9 bases between. Germline-derived CDR1 and CDR2 are MNHEY and SVGEGT. The DNA of the CDR3 is TGTGCCAGCAGTTACTTCTTAGGGGATCAGCCCCAGCATTTT. This sequence encodes CASSYFLGDQPQHF.

This clonotype was picked up many times. V is TRBV29-1 and J is TRBJ2-5; D unresolved. Trimming removed 6 bases at V and 6 bases at J, with 11 bases between. The germline CDR1 and CDR2 sequences are SQVTM and ANQGSEA. CDR3 length: 11 residues. The CDR3 is CSVPGSQTQYF. CDR3 coding DNA: TGCAGCGTACCGGGTAGCCAGACCCAGTACTTC.

The chain combines TRBV19 with TRBJ2-3; D gene uncertain. The CDR3 totals 14 residues. V was cut by 3 bases and J by 4 bases, with 11 bases left in between. CDR1 LNHDA and CDR2 SQIVND come from the germline V gene (reference sequence). As DNA, the CDR3 is TGTGCCAGTAGTATCTGGATTGTGGCAGATACGCAGTATTTT. Its protein is CASSIWIVADTQYF.

This clonotype has at least ten counts. The gene calls are TRBV12-3 or TRBV12-4 and TRBJ1-1; D is perhaps TRBD1 (5 bases). Trimming stripped 8 bases from V and 11 bases from J, with 15 bases between. The CDR3 has 11 residues. CDR3 nucleotide sequence: TGTGCCAGCGGTATGGGACTAGGGGCTTTCTTT. This sequence encodes CASGMGLGAFF.

This clonotype was detected ten times or more. The V call is TRBV9, the J call TRBJ1-1; unclear D gene. The germline gives CDR1 SGDLS, CDR2 YYNGEE. Trimming left V 4 bases short and J 5 bases short, with 15 bases between. The CDR3 is 14 residues long. CDR3 region: CASSPPTGRTEAFF. The DNA of the CDR3 is TGTGCCAGCAGCCCCCCCACCGGGAGAACTGAAGCTTTCTTT.

This chain joins TRBV7-2 and TRBJ2-5, with a weak D call TRBD1 (5 bases). V lost 2 bases and J lost 0, with 10 bases in between. The CDR3 covers 15 residues. Germline loops: CDR1 SGHTA, CDR2 FQGNSA. The CDR3 bases are TGTGCCAGCAGCTTAATCTGGACAAACCAAGAGACCCAGTACTTC. Translating gives CASSLIWTNQETQYF.

This clonotype has more than one count but fewer than ten. The chain uses TRBV7-9 and TRBJ2-3, with 7 nucleotides matching TRBD2. There are 16 residues in the CDR3. The V and J ends lost 1 base and 2 bases, in that order; junction bases with no gene match: 6. CDR1 SEHNR and CDR2 FQNEAQ come from the germline V gene (reference sequence). The CDR3 region is CASSLVGGGITDTQYF. The CDR3 DNA follows: TGTGCCAGCAGCTTAGTTGGGGGGGGTATCACAGATACGCAGTATTTT.

Many counts were recorded for this clonotype. The rearrangement uses TRBV27 and TRBJ2-1; 11 positions agree with TRBD1. V shed 5 bases and J 2 bases; nucleotides not matched to a gene: 5. This CDR3 is built from 16 residues. CDR1 is MNHEY and CDR2 is SMNVEV in the germline V gene (reference sequence). CDR3 nucleotides: TGTGCCAGCAGTGACCTGGACAGGGGGCCCTACAATGAGCAGTTCTTC. This sequence encodes CASSDLDRGPYNEQFF.

The rearrangement links TRBV7-3 to TRBJ2-5, with 13 bases identical to TRBD2. The J segment lost 3 bases and the V segment lost 2 bases, leaving 15 bases of the junction unmatched. Germline CDR1 reads SGHTA; CDR2 reads FQGTGA. The CDR3 runs to 20 residues. The CDR3 sequence: CASSLYSPGLAGTLEETQYF. DNA of the CDR3: TGTGCCAGCAGCTTATATTCCCCGGGACTAGCGGGAACGCTAGAAGAGACCCAGTACTTC. Supplemented by reference TRBV7-3 and TRBJ2-5, the full variable domain reads GAGVSQTPSNKVTEKGKYVELRCDPISGHTALYWYRQSLGQGPEFLIYFQGTGAADDSGLPNDRFFAVRPEGSVSTLKIQRTERGDSAVYLCASSLYSPGLAGTLEETQYFGPGTRLLVL.

The rearrangement links TRBV27 to TRBJ2-7; 7 bases are a match to TRBD1. The V and J ends lost 6 bases and 0 bases, in that order; junction bases with no gene match: 17. The CDR3 is 18 residues long. Germline-derived CDR1 and CDR2 are MNHEY and SMNVEV (reference sequence). The CDR3 DNA reads as TGTGCCAGCAGCCCCCGCCCTGGAACAGGGGACCACTCCTACGAGCAGTACTTC. It translates to CASSPRPGTGDHSYEQYF.

This clonotype was detected only a few times. This chain uses TRBV30 with TRBJ2-2; D is ambiguous. The ends were cut back, 2 bases at V and 5 bases at J, with 12 bases in the middle. This CDR3 contains 14 residues. CDR1 and CDR2 from the germline V gene are GTSNPN and SVGIG (reference sequence). The CDR3 reads CAWSRAGWTGELFF. The CDR3 DNA reads as TGTGCCTGGAGTCGTGCCGGGTGGACCGGGGAGCTGTTTTTT.

This clonotype was counted many times. The chain uses TRBV2 and TRBJ2-1, with a possible D match to TRBD1 (5 bases). CDR3 length: 13 residues. V gave up 0 bases and J gave up 6 bases, with 6 bases separating them. From germline, CDR1 is SNHLY and CDR2 FYNNEI. The CDR3 protein is CASSEAGLNEQFF. CDR3 bases: TGTGCCAGCAGTGAAGCGGGGCTCAATGAGCAGTTCTTC.

The V call is TRBV5-4, the J call TRBJ2-1; tentative D call: TRBD1 (6 bases). From germline, CDR1 is SGHNT and CDR2 YYREEE (reference sequence). V was cut by 3 bases and J by 12 bases, with 13 bases left in between. The CDR3 is 12 amino acids. CDR3 residues: CASSSFRDMQFF. The DNA for the CDR3 is TGTGCCAGCAGCTCATTCCGGGACATGCAGTTCTTC.

This clonotype was seen a few times. V usage is TRBV5-1 and J usage is TRBJ2-7; possible D gene TRBD1, 5 bases. The CDR3 loop spans 13 amino acids. Trimming removed 1 base at V and 5 bases at J, with 10 bases between. Germline CDR1 reads SGHRS; CDR2 reads YFSETQ. CDR3 region: CASSLQGIDEQYF. As DNA, the CDR3 is TGCGCCAGCAGCTTGCAGGGTATCGACGAGCAGTACTTC.

The chain uses TRBV19 and TRBJ2-2; D perhaps matches TRBD2 (6 bases). CDR1 is LNHDA, CDR2 SQIVND, per germline (reference sequence). This CDR3 region has 13 residues. Trimming took 7 bases from V and 6 from J, leaving 12 bases between them. The CDR3 DNA is TGTGCCAGTACCCCAGGAGGGGCCGGGGAGCTGTTTTTT. Encoded protein: CASTPGGAGELFF.

This clonotype has more than one count but fewer than ten. The genes are TRBV5-1 and TRBJ2-7; 8 positions agree with TRBD1. Germline CDR1 reads SGHRS; CDR2 reads YFSETQ. The CDR3 covers 15 residues. V trimming: 0 bases; J trimming: 6 bases; junction bases outside the gene matches: 8. The CDR3 sequence: CASSLDGGTGGEQYF. The CDR3 coding sequence is TGCGCCAGCAGCTTGGACGGGGGTACAGGGGGCGAGCAGTACTTC. The full variable domain, with the rest looked up from reference TRBV5-1 and TRBJ2-7, is KAGVTQTPRYLIKTRGQQVTLSCSPISGHRSVSWYQQTPGQGLQFLFEYFSETQRNKGNFPGRFSGRQFSNSRSEMNVSTLELGDSALYLCASSLDGGTGGEQYFGPGTRLTVT.

This clonotype was seen only a few times. The chain combines TRBV20-1 with TRBJ1-1; D is perhaps TRBD1 (5 bases). This CDR3 contains 14 residues. Germline V gene sequence: CDR1 DFQATT, CDR2 SNEGSKA (reference sequence). V lost 7 bases, J lost 1 base, and 16 bases lay in between. This CDR3 is CSVGGGGPNTEAFF. The DNA of the CDR3 is TGCAGTGTTGGGGGGGGGGGTCCGAACACTGAAGCTTTCTTT.

This clonotype has just a few counts. The V gene is TRBV5-1, the J gene TRBJ2-2; the D is unclear. The ends were cut back, 1 base at V and 5 bases at J, with 9 bases in the middle. Germline values: CDR1 SGHRS, CDR2 YFSETQ. The CDR3 spans 14 residues. The CDR3 region is CASSLTSSTGELFF. The CDR3 nucleotides are TGCGCCAGCAGCTTGACTTCTAGTACCGGGGAGCTGTTTTTT.

There are many counts of this clonotype. This chain connects TRBV28 to TRBJ1-2; TRBD1 is a possible D gene (6 bases). V was trimmed by 8 bases and J by 6 bases, leaving 16 bases between them. Germline CDR1 is MDHEN and CDR2 is SYDVKM. The CDR3 has 13 residues. The CDR3 loop is CASEKQGRNGYTF. The CDR3 DNA is TGTGCCAGCGAAAAACAGGGCCGTAATGGCTACACCTTC.

Ten or more counts support this clonotype. An end of the junction differs from the germline gene, which may be a read error. J is TRBJ2-1 and V is TRBV15; possible D gene TRBD2, 6 bases. This CDR3 contains 15 residues. Germline V gene lookup returns CDR1 LNHNV and CDR2 YYDKDF (reference sequence). CDR3 in amino acids: CATRSVTSRANEQFF. Here the CDR3 DNA reads TGTGCCACCCGCAGTGTGACTAGTCGGGCAAATGAGCAGTTCTTC.